This T cell receptor (beta chain) was sequenced in a study of blood T cell repertoires in COVID-19. Overall study context: The United States, Italy and Spain provided the acute and convalescent COVID-19 samples. Sources were T cells, B-cell-depleted T cells, or PBMCs; the material itself was cDNA or gDNA.

Under the authors' procedure: Reference gene primers were amplified, and this amplification served to estimate nucleated cell counts. Profiling relied on immunoSEQ multiplex PCR, and the TCRdb table lists in-frame clones only, not all of them. That table is the source of V, J and clone size, and D and trimming were worked out from the DNA. The repertoire holds about 34,000 clones, around 90% seen once, with about 20% in the top ten. Germline V CDR1 and CDR2: SGHVS, FQNEAQ. The V end was cut by 2 bases, the J end by 7 bases, with 20 bases between. The CDR3 covers 16 residues. The sample taken for sequencing was peripheral blood. The origin of this receptor is an elderly man with acute or convalescent COVID-19. The chain has TRBV7-8 and TRBJ2-5; tentative D call: TRBD1 (6 bases). CDR3 DNA: TGTGCCAGCAGCTTAAGCGGACAGATCGCTTATGGGACCCAGTACTTC. As protein: CASSLSGQIAYGTQYF.